A single sample is the source of the 27 T cell receptor beta chains below, sequenced in a study of shared clonotypes between healthy human individuals. Generated by immunoSEQ multiplex PCR, the TCRdb table keeps only in-frame clones and is missing some. The sample includes hundreds of thousands of clones, roughly 79% of them seen just once. The sequencing input was PBMCs. All receptors come from a woman aged 40 to 50 in good health. Some clones in this sample may be carry-over from other donors' samples.

V gene TRBV5-6 combines with J gene TRBJ2-1, with 8 nucleotides matching TRBD2. The V and J ends lost 6 bases and 4 bases, in that order; junction bases with no gene match: 12. The germline gives CDR1 SGHDT, CDR2 YYEEEE. The CDR3 length is 16 residues. This CDR3 reads CASTRDRGRFYNEQFF. The CDR3 DNA reads as TGTGCCAGCACCAGGGATCGCGGGAGGTTTTACAATGAGCAGTTCTTC. The full variable domain, its missing parts supplied by reference TRBV5-6 and TRBJ2-1, is DAGVTQSPTHLIKTRGQQVTLRCSPKSGHDTVSWYQQALGQGPQFIFQYYEEEERQRGNFPDRFSGHQFPNYSSELNVNALLLGDSALYLCASTRDRGRFYNEQFFGPGTRLTVL.

The chain uses TRBV5-1 and TRBJ2-1; D perhaps matches TRBD2 (5 bases). Germline CDR1 reads SGHRS; CDR2 reads YFSETQ. This CDR3 has 19 residues. The V end lost 0 bases, the J end lost 3 bases, and 22 bases lay between the germline ends. In DNA, the CDR3 is TGCGCCAGCAGCTTGGCCCGCGACCCCCTTCGGGGATTCTACAATGAGCAGTTCTTC. Its protein product is CASSLARDPLRGFYNEQFF.

V is TRBV4-2 and J is TRBJ2-2; D tentatively fits TRBD1 or TRBD2 (5 bases each). Trimming removed 0 bases at V and 3 bases at J, with 8 bases between. This CDR3 comprises 15 residues. Germline lookup yields CDR1 LGHNA and CDR2 YNFKEQ. The CDR3 bases are TGTGCCAGCAGCCAAGACGGGACGGACACCGGGGAGCTGTTTTTT. Its translation is CASSQDGTDTGELFF.

In DNA form, the CDR3 reads TGTGCCAGCAGCTTCGGAGGACGGAAAGTCTACGAGCAGTACTTC. Residues: CASSFGGRKVYEQYF. The chain carries TRBV7-8 and TRBJ2-7; possible D gene TRBD2, 5 bases. The V gene's germline CDR1 is SGHVS and CDR2 FQNEAQ. The CDR3 runs 15 residues. V was cut by 3 bases and J by 3 bases, with 15 bases left in between.

This chain joins TRBV29-1 and TRBJ2-1; 7 nucleotides agree with TRBD2. This CDR3 is built from 14 residues. Germline V gene lookup returns CDR1 SQVTM and CDR2 ANQGSEA. The ends lost 1 base at V and 0 bases at J; junction bases unmatched: 0. The CDR3 sequence: CSVEGGGSYNEQFF. CDR3 bases: TGCAGCGTTGAAGGGGGGGGCTCCTACAATGAGCAGTTCTTC.

Remarks on this clone: The likely explanation is a read error, given a far larger clone one base away. Other DNA sequences in the same sample also yield this CDR3. The CDR3 coding sequence is TGCAGCGTGGGAGCTGGGCGGGAACCCTACGAGCAGTACTTC. This gives the protein CSVGAGREPYEQYF. V gene TRBV29-1 combines with J gene TRBJ2-7; D possibly corresponds to TRBD2 (6 bases). Trimming pared 6 bases from V and 2 bases from J, leaving 17 bases between. The CDR3 covers 14 residues. CDR1 and CDR2 (germline): SQVTM, ANQGSEA.

This clone was picked up one time. The genes are TRBV29-1 and TRBJ2-7, with D unresolved. Per germline, CDR1 SQVTM and CDR2 ANQGSEA. Trimming removed 0 bases at V and 2 bases at J, with 8 bases between. This CDR3 spans 13 amino acids. The CDR3: CSVEDEAPYEQYF. The CDR3 DNA follows: TGCAGCGTTGAAGATGAGGCTCCCTACGAGCAGTACTTC.

With respect to this clone: Within the sample, other DNA sequences also encode this same CDR3. The rearrangement joins TRBV7-2 to TRBJ2-7, with D unresolved. V was clipped by 3 bases and J by 3 bases, with 3 bases between them. This CDR3 region has 11 residues. Per the germline V gene, CDR1 is SGHTA and CDR2 is FQGNSA. The CDR3 DNA is TGTGCCAGCAGCTTGTTCTACGAGCAGTACTTC. This gives the protein CASSLFYEQYF.

The chain has TRBV10-3 and TRBJ2-4; D uncertain. The germline V gene has CDR1 ENHRY and CDR2 SYGVKD. This CDR3 is built from 15 residues. V was clipped by 0 bases and J by 4 bases, with 10 bases between them. This chain's CDR3 is CAISESRPLKNIQYF. The CDR3 DNA reads as TGTGCCATCAGTGAGTCGCGACCTCTAAAAAACATTCAGTACTTC.

This chain joins TRBV5-1 and TRBJ2-7, with a weak D call TRBD1 (5 bases). CDR3 size: 15 residues. Looked up from germline, CDR1 is SGHRS and CDR2 is YFSETQ. Trimming pared 1 base from V and 0 bases from J, leaving 11 bases between. This chain's CDR3 is CASSLSGGHSYEQYF. CDR3 in DNA: TGCGCCAGCAGCTTGTCTGGCGGACACTCCTACGAGCAGTACTTC.

J is TRBJ2-7 and V is TRBV27; no reliable D call. CDR3 length: 14 amino acids. V lost 0 bases and J lost 4, with 10 bases in between. Germline CDR1 is MNHEY and CDR2 is SMNVEV (reference sequence). For the CDR3, the DNA is TGTGCCAGCAGTTTATCTGGGGTCAGGTACGAGCAGTACTTC. Translating gives CASSLSGVRYEQYF.

J is TRBJ2-1 and V is TRBV9; D possibly matches TRBD1 or TRBD2 (5 bases each). The ends were cut back, 0 bases at V and 6 bases at J, with 19 bases in the middle. This CDR3 contains 17 residues. Germline-derived CDR1 and CDR2 are SGDLS and YYNGEE. The CDR3 is CASSVGGFSSRGNEQFF. Here the CDR3 DNA reads TGTGCCAGCAGCGTAGGGGGGTTCTCCTCTCGGGGCAATGAGCAGTTCTTC. Full variable domain (rest looked up from reference TRBV9 and TRBJ2-1): DSGVTQTPKHLITATGQRVTLRCSPRSGDLSVYWYQQSLDQGLQFLIQYYNGEERAKGNILERFSAQQFPDLHSELNLSSLELGDSALYFCASSVGGFSSRGNEQFFGPGTRLTVL.

This rearrangement joins TRBV15 to TRBJ2-7, with TRBD1 identical over 7 bases. Per germline, CDR1 LNHNV and CDR2 YYDKDF (reference sequence). The CDR3 sequence is 14 residues long. J gave up 9 bases and V 6 bases, and 14 bases lay outside the gene matches. CDR3 sequence: CATRPGTDLTGQYF. The CDR3 DNA reads as TGTGCCACCAGACCCGGGACAGACCTTACTGGGCAGTACTTC.

Remarks on this clone: Within the sample, other DNA sequences also encode this same CDR3. V is TRBV4-1 and J is TRBJ2-7; a weak D match, TRBD2 (5 bases). V was clipped by 1 base and J by 1 base, with 5 bases between them. This CDR3 is 13 amino acids long. Germline loops: CDR1 MGHRA, CDR2 YSYEKL. The CDR3 DNA is TGCGCCAGCAGCCAAGGGACTTCCTACGAGCAGTACTTC. This translates into CASSQGTSYEQYF.

The V and J genes are TRBV6-1 and TRBJ2-1; 9 nucleotides align to TRBD1. The V and J ends lost 1 base and 13 bases, in that order; junction bases with no gene match: 5. The germline CDR1 and CDR2 sequences are MNHNS and SASEGT. CDR3 length: 13 residues. The CDR3 region is CASSEGGTGNQFF. CDR3 in DNA: TGTGCCAGCAGTGAAGGAGGGACAGGGAATCAGTTCTTC.

The chain couples TRBV11-2 to TRBJ2-3; 10 positions agree with TRBD2. Germline V gene data show CDR1 as SGHAT and CDR2 as FQNNGV. The CDR3 extends over 15 amino acids. With 5 bases clipped from V and 3 bases from J, the junction kept 5 bases outside the gene matches. Here the CDR3 DNA reads TGTGCCAGCAGCCGTCCGGGACTAGCGACAGATACGCAGTATTTT. Protein sequence: CASSRPGLATDTQYF.

V usage is TRBV7-9 and J usage is TRBJ1-3, with no clear D. Trimming cost V 4 bases and J 4 bases, with 5 bases left between them. The germline V gene has CDR1 SEHNR and CDR2 FQNEAQ (reference sequence). The CDR3 contains 12 residues. DNA of the CDR3: TGTGCCAGCAGCTCCACAGGAAACACCATATATTTT. Translated, it gives CASSSTGNTIYF.

The rearrangement joins TRBV5-1 to TRBJ1-1, with TRBD1 as a possible D gene (6 bases). The CDR3 has 16 amino acids. Germline V gene lookup returns CDR1 SGHRS and CDR2 YFSETQ. Trimming removed 4 bases from V and 7 bases from J, with 23 bases in between. The CDR3 DNA reads TGCGCCAGCAGCCCCCCTTCCCAGGCAGGGGCTATTGAAGCTTTCTTT. Translating gives CASSPPSQAGAIEAFF.

This clone has only a few counts. This chain uses TRBV9 with TRBJ2-2; D is possibly TRBD2 (5 bases). The V end lost 5 bases, the J end lost 4 bases, and 9 bases lay between the germline ends. CDR1 and CDR2 (germline): SGDLS, YYNGEE. The CDR3 contains 13 residues. For the CDR3, the DNA is TGTGCCAGCAGTAGCGCTTTCACCGGGGAGCTGTTTTTT. Its protein product is CASSSAFTGELFF.

The rearrangement links TRBV6-6 to TRBJ2-5; 7 positions agree with TRBD1. Germline lookup yields CDR1 MNHNY and CDR2 SVGAGI (reference sequence). The CDR3 runs to 15 residues. Trimming took 0 bases from V and 1 from J; bases not matched to a gene: 2. Here the CDR3 reads CASSYSGTVQETQYF. CDR3 coding DNA: TGTGCCAGCAGTTACTCAGGGACAGTCCAAGAGACCCAGTACTTC.

The chain has TRBV7-2 and TRBJ1-2, with 7 bases lining up with TRBD1. CDR3 size: 14 residues. The J segment lost 0 bases and the V segment lost 5 bases, leaving 3 bases of the junction unmatched. Germline V gene sequence: CDR1 SGHTA, CDR2 FQGNSA. Here the CDR3 DNA reads TGTGCCAGCAGCCCCGGGACAGCTAACTATGGCTACACCTTC. It translates to CASSPGTANYGYTF.

Remarks on this clone: This clone may be a read error of a much larger clone one base away. This chain joins TRBV29-1 and TRBJ1-1; D is possibly TRBD1 (5 bases). From germline, CDR1 is SQVTM and CDR2 ANQGSEA. This CDR3 region has 13 residues. Deletions cut 4 bases from V and 5 bases from J, with 14 bases between. As DNA, the CDR3 is TGCAGCGTTGCCATCTTGGGGGGAACTGAAGCTTTCTTT. The encoded protein is CSVAILGGTEAFF.

The sample holds a few counts of this clone. This chain connects TRBV15 to TRBJ1-1, with a tentative D call TRBD1 (5 bases). This CDR3 has 15 residues. CDR1 LNHNV and CDR2 YYDKDF come from the germline V gene (reference sequence). Trimming stripped 1 base from V and 2 bases from J, with 11 bases between. As DNA, the CDR3 is TGTGCCACCAGCAGAGGGCCCAGGGAAAACACTGAAGCTTTCTTT. Its translation: CATSRGPRENTEAFF.

The genes are TRBV28 and TRBJ1-3; maybe TRBD1 (5 bases). The CDR3 runs to 16 residues. The V and J ends lost 6 bases and 2 bases respectively, with 17 bases between them. Per the germline V gene, CDR1 is MDHEN and CDR2 is SYDVKM. The CDR3 nucleotides are TGTGCCAGCAGCCCCCCCGGAGGGGTAACTGGAAACACCATATATTTT. Its protein is CASSPPGGVTGNTIYF.

The chain joins TRBV5-1 to TRBJ2-2; D is perhaps TRBD1 (6 bases). Per the germline V gene, CDR1 is SGHRS and CDR2 is YFSETQ. V lost 3 bases and J lost 5, with 11 bases in between. This CDR3 is 14 amino acids long. The CDR3: CASSYRVGTGELFF. The CDR3 bases are TGCGCCAGCAGCTACAGGGTAGGGACCGGGGAGCTGTTTTTT.

V is TRBV19 and J is TRBJ1-1, with D possibly matching TRBD1 (5 bases). The CDR3 contains 14 residues. The germline V gene encodes CDR1 LNHDA and CDR2 SQIVND (reference sequence). V gave up 3 bases and J gave up 6 bases, with 14 bases separating them. CDR3 DNA sequence: TGTGCCAGTAGTATTGCCGGGGCCCCCGCTGAAGCTTTCTTT. Translating it yields CASSIAGAPAEAFF.

The rearrangement joins TRBV18 to TRBJ2-5, with unresolved D. The CDR3 is 13 residues long. V lost 3 bases, J lost 5 bases, and 10 bases lay in between. Germline V lookup: CDR1 KGHSH, CDR2 LQKENI. CDR3 DNA: TGTGCCAGCTCACCTTCTGCGTCGGAGACCCAGTACTTC. Amino acids: CASSPSASETQYF.